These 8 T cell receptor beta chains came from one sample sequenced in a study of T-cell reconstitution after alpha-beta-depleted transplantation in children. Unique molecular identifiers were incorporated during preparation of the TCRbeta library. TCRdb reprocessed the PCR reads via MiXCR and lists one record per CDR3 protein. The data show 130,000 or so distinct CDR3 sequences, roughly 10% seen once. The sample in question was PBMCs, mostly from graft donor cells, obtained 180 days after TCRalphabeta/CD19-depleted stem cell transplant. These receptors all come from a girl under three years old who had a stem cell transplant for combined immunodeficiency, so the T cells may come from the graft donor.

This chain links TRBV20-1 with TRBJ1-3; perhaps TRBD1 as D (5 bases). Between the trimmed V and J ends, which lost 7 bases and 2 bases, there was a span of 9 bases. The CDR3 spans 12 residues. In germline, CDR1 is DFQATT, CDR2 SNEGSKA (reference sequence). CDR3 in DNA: TGCAGTGTTTTGGGGGCTGGAAACACCATATATTTT. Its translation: CSVLGAGNTIYF.

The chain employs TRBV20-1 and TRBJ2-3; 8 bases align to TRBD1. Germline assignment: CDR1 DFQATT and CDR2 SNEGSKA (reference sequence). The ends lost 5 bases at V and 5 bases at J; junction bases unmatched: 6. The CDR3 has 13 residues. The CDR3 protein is CSAYRGNIDTQYF. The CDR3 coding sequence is TGCAGTGCTTACAGGGGGAACATAGATACGCAGTATTTT.

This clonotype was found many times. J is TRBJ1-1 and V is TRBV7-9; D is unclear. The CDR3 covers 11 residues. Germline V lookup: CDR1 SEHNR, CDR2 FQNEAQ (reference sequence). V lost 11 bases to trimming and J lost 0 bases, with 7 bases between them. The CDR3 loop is CASIMNTEAFF. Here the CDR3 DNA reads TGTGCCTCCATAATGAACACTGAAGCTTTCTTT.

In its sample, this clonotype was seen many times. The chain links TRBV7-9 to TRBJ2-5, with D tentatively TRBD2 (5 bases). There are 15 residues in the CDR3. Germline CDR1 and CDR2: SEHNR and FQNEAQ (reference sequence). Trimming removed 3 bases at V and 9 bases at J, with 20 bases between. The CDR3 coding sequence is TGTGCCAGCAGCTTCTCGGCTAGCTCTCCTGGAGCCCAGTACTTC. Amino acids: CASSFSASSPGAQYF.

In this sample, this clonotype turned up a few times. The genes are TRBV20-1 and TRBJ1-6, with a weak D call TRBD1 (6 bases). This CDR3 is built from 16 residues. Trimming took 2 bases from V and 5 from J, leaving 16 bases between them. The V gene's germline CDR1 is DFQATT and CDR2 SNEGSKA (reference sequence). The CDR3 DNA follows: TGCAGTGCTAGACTCGTGGGGGGCTTAGATAATTCACCCCTCCACTTT. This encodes CSARLVGGLDNSPLHF.

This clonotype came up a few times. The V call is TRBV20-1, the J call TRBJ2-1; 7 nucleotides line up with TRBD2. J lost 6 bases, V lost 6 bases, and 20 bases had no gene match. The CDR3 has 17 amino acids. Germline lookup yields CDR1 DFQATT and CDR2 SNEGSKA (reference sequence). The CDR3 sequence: CSARREIGAGAGNEQFF. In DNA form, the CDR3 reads TGCAGTGCCCGGAGGGAAATCGGGGCGGGAGCGGGCAATGAGCAGTTCTTC.

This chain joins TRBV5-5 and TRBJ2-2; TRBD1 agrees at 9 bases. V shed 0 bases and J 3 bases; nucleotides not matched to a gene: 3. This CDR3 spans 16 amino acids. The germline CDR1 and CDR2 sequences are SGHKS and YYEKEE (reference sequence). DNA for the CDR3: TGTGCCAGCAGCTTGGTGAGGGACAGGGACACCGGGGAGCTGTTTTTT. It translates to CASSLVRDRDTGELFF.

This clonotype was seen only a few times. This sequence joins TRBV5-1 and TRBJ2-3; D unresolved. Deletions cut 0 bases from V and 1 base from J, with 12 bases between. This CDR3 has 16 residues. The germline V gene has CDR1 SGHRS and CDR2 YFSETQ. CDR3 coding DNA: TGCGCCAGCAGCTTGGATCTTCCGGCCGGCACAGATACGCAGTATTTT. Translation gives CASSLDLPAGTDTQYF. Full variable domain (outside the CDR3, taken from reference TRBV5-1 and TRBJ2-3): KAGVTQTPRYLIKTRGQQVTLSCSPISGHRSVSWYQQTPGQGLQFLFEYFSETQRNKGNFPGRFSGRQFSNSRSEMNVSTLELGDSALYLCASSLDLPAGTDTQYFGPGTRLTVL.